These T cell receptor beta chains were read from a single sample in a study of shared clonotypes between healthy human individuals. The protocol was immunoSEQ multiplex PCR, while the TCRdb copy is restricted to in-frame clones and leaves out a portion. The sample has about 1 million clones; more than 60% are singletons. Sequencing input: memory CD4+ T cells sorted from blood. Every receptor here comes from a man between 18 and 35 years old in good health. Both conserved end residues are part of each CDR3. The D gene is left open where the match is weak. Some rows mark clone size as missing; the rest say once, few, many or name a class of expanded clone.

cdr3_nt cdr3_aa clone_size d_call j_call v_call
TGTGCCAGCAGCCGCTCGAGGGATGTCTACGAGCAGTACTTC CASSRSRDVYEQYF many . TRBJ2-7 TRBV6-5
TGCGCCAGCAGGGATACAGGGGGCGGAAACATTCAGTACTTC CASRDTGGGNIQYF few TRBD1 TRBJ2-4 TRBV10-2
TGTGCCAGCTCCGGACAGGAAGAGACCCAGTACTTC CASSGQEETQYF . TRBD1 TRBJ2-5 TRBV2
TGTGCCAGCAGCCTGCGGAACTATGGCTACACCTTC CASSLRNYGYTF . . TRBJ1-2 TRBV5-8
TGTGCCAGCAGGGGGGACAGGTGGGGGAACACTGAAGCTTTCTTT CASRGDRWGNTEAFF few TRBD1 TRBJ1-1 TRBV2
TGTGCCTGGAGTGGACAGGGTGGGCAGCCCCAGCATTTT CAWSGQGGQPQHF . TRBD1 TRBJ1-5 TRBV30
TGTGCCAGCAGCCGGATCGGCCAGGCGCAGTACTTC CASSRIGQAQYF . . TRBJ2-7 TRBV7-2
TGTGCCAGCAGCTTTACTAGCGGGGGTCGTGATGAGCAGTTCTTC CASSFTSGGRDEQFF . TRBD2 TRBJ2-1 TRBV5-4
TGTGCCAGCATCCTCGACAGGCTACCCGCTGAGCAGTTCTTC CASILDRLPAEQFF . . TRBJ2-1 TRBV7-2
TGTGCCAGCAGTTTTTATGGGTCAGGGGCCTATGGCTACACCTTC CASSFYGSGAYGYTF few . TRBJ1-2 TRBV27
TGCGCCAGCCACCCCACGACAGGGGGCGACTATGGCTACACCTTC CASHPTTGGDYGYTF . TRBD1 TRBJ1-2 TRBV5-1
TGTGCCATCAGTGTAGGAAGCGGGCCTTACAATGAGCAGTTCTTC CAISVGSGPYNEQFF . . TRBJ2-1 TRBV10-3
TGTGCCACGCAGGGGAACACTGAAGCTTTCTTT CATQGNTEAFF few . TRBJ1-1 TRBV2
TGTGCCAGTATAAGGGCAAGGACTGAAGCTTTCTTT CASIRARTEAFF few . TRBJ1-1 TRBV28
TGTGCCAGCAGTGGGGGGGCAAGGTCCTACGAGCAGTACTTC CASSGGARSYEQYF . . TRBJ2-7 TRBV6-1
TGTGCCAGCAGCCTGGGGCCGGGACTGAACTCCTACGAGCAGTACTTC CASSLGPGLNSYEQYF . . TRBJ2-7 TRBV5-4
TGTGCCGGCAAACTAGCGGGGGCGGGAGAGACCCAGTACTTC CAGKLAGAGETQYF . TRBD2 TRBJ2-5 TRBV5-4
TGCGCCAGCAGCTTGCTGGGGGACCAGCCCCAGCATTTT CASSLLGDQPQHF few . TRBJ1-5 TRBV5-1
TGTGCCAGCAGCCCTTTTCCAGGGGCTGGGGCCAACGTCCTGACTTTC CASSPFPGAGANVLTF . . TRBJ2-6 TRBV5-6
TGTGCCAGCAGCCCCAGGGTAACCTACAATGAGCAGTTCTTC CASSPRVTYNEQFF . . TRBJ2-1 TRBV13
TGTGCCAGCAGCGTATCAGGGGGTTCCTACAATGAGCAGTTCTTC CASSVSGGSYNEQFF . TRBD1 TRBJ2-1 TRBV9
TGTGCCTGGAGTGTATTTAGGACTAGCGGGAATACCGGGGAGCTGTTTTTT CAWSVFRTSGNTGELFF few TRBD2 TRBJ2-2 TRBV30
TGTGCCAGCAGCTCCATATCGGGACAGGGGGACCGGGGGGAGCTGTTTTTT CASSSISGQGDRGELFF . TRBD1 TRBJ2-2 TRBV7-8
TGTGCCAGTAACTCACTAGCGGGAGGGCTCACAGATACGCAGTATTTT CASNSLAGGLTDTQYF once TRBD2 TRBJ2-3 TRBV19
TGTGCCAGCAGCCCCCCCGGGACAGCGAACACTGAAGCTTTCTTT CASSPPGTANTEAFF many TRBD1 TRBJ1-1 TRBV28
TGTGCCAGCGGACGGGGGAATCAGCCCCAGCATTTT CASGRGNQPQHF many . TRBJ1-5 TRBV2
TGTGCCAGCAGCTTAATTGGAGTCCTTAACACTGAAGCTTTCTTT CASSLIGVLNTEAFF . . TRBJ1-1 TRBV11-2
TGTGCCAGCAGTCTAACAAGCGCAGGGTTAAATCAGCCCCAGCATTTT CASSLTSAGLNQPQHF . . TRBJ1-5 TRBV28
TGTGCCAGCAGTCCGGACAGGACCTACACAGATACGCAGTATTTT CASSPDRTYTDTQYF . TRBD1 TRBJ2-3 TRBV7-2
TGTGCCAGCAGCCCGTCGACCGGAGGTAATTCACCCCTCCACTTT CASSPSTGGNSPLHF . . TRBJ1-6 TRBV6-5
TGCGCCAGCAGTCAATCCTCCTATAATTCACCCCTCCACTTT CASSQSSYNSPLHF . . TRBJ1-6 TRBV10-1
TGTGCCAGCACCGCAGGGGGCTTCGAGCAGTACTTC CASTAGGFEQYF few TRBD1 TRBJ2-7 TRBV2
TGCGCCAGCAGCCGGCGGGACAGCCAAGAGACCCAGTACTTC CASSRRDSQETQYF . . TRBJ2-5 TRBV5-1
TGCAGCGTTCAACTGGGCGACGGTACGCAGTATTTT CSVQLGDGTQYF . . TRBJ2-3 TRBV29-1
TGTGCCAGCAGGGAACAGGGCATGGGCAATCAGCCCCAGCATTTT CASREQGMGNQPQHF . . TRBJ1-5 TRBV2
TGTGCCAGCAGCCTAACGACCGGGACAGGGTCCTACGAGCAGTACTTC CASSLTTGTGSYEQYF . TRBD1 TRBJ2-7 TRBV7-8
TGTGCCAGCAGATCACAGGGGGCGTATAGCAATGAGCAGTTCTTC CASRSQGAYSNEQFF . TRBD1 TRBJ2-1 TRBV28